This T cell receptor beta chain was retrieved from a study of blood T cells in healthy people across ages. A J-beta primer mix and a sample-barcoded 5' primer were used in a second PCR of roughly 6 to 12 cycles. A single record per CDR3 protein comes from TCRdb applying MiXCR to the 5' RACE reads. The data hold 1.4 million to 1.5 million distinct CDR3 sequences, with roughly 40% observed a single time. Germline V gene lookup returns CDR1 MDHEN and CDR2 SYDVKM. After removal of 8 bases from V and 3 bases from J, the junction contained 15 bases not matched to a gene. The CDR3 has 17 residues. The rearrangement joins TRBV28 to TRBJ2-1, with 8 bases lining up with TRBD2. Sequenced: blood. This receptor was taken from a woman aged 18-30 years in good health. This CDR3 is CASDRPKLADLYNEQFF. The CDR3 DNA reads as TGTGCCAGCGATAGACCGAAACTAGCGGACCTCTACAATGAGCAGTTCTTC.